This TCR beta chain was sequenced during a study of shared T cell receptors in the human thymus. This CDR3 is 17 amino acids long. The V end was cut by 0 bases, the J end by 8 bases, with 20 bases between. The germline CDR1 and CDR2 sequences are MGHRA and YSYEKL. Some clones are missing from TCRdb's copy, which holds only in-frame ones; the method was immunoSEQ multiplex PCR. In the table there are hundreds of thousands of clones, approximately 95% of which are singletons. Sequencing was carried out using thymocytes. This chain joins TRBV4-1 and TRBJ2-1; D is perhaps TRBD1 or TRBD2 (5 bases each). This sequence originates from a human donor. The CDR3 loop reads CASSQEARDPTIHEQFF. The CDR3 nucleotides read TGCGCCAGCAGCCAAGAGGCCCGGGACCCTACGATCCATGAGCAGTTCTTC.